The entry that follows covers one TCR beta chain sequence. Original methodology: Amplification with reference gene primers provided the estimates of nucleated cell counts. The data were produced by immunoSEQ multiplex PCR, yet TCRdb's version contains in-frame clones alone and is incomplete. The DNA was the basis for D and trimming; V, J and clone size are from that table. The sample shows 200,000 to 250,000 clones, approximately 77% of them seen only once. The sample comes from a study of blood T cell repertoires in COVID-19. Study context: The United States, Italy and Spain provided the acute and convalescent COVID-19 samples. From T cells, B-cell-depleted T cells, or PBMCs came the material, which was cDNA or gDNA.

CDR3 length equals 13 residues. CDR1 is SGDLS, CDR2 YYNGEE, per germline. The V end lost 2 bases, the J end lost 2 bases, and 7 bases lay between the germline ends. The source material was peripheral blood. The genes are TRBV9 and TRBJ1-2, with D perhaps matching TRBD1 (5 bases). This clonotype originated in a woman older than 75 with acute or convalescent COVID-19. The CDR3: CASSVPGNYGYTF. The CDR3 coding sequence is TGTGCCAGCAGCGTCCCAGGGAACTATGGCTACACCTTC.